Listed below are T cell receptor beta chains from one sample, sequenced in a study of tumor-infiltrating lymphocytes in primary liver carcinoma. TCRdb fed the multiplex PCR reads into MiXCR, producing one record per CDR3 protein. The sample consists of 300,000 to 400,000 distinct CDR3 sequences, around three fifths of them appearing once. The sequencing sample was made of peripheral blood. The receptors stem from a man aged 40-49 years with primary liver carcinoma and hepatitis B virus infection. Both conserved end residues are part of each CDR3. The order of the fields is J gene, D gene, V gene, clone size, CDR3 protein, CDR3 DNA. A D gene is named only where the DNA matches it firmly. Expanded clones get a size class; other rows say once, few or many, or leave the size out.

j_gene: TRBJ2-5
d_gene: .
v_gene: TRBV6-5
abundance: .
CDR3aa: CASSYMSQETQYF
CDR3nt: TGTGCCAGCAGTTACATGTCTCAAGAGACCCAGTACTTC

j_gene: TRBJ2-2
d_gene: TRBD1
v_gene: TRBV11-3
abundance: once
CDR3aa: CANSLQGANTGELFF
CDR3nt: TGTGCCAACAGCCTACAGGGGGCTAACACCGGGGAGCTGTTTTTT

j_gene: TRBJ2-7
d_gene: .
v_gene: TRBV11-2
abundance: .
CDR3aa: CDSSLEGRVYEQYF
CDR3nt: TGTGACAGTAGCTTAGAGGGACGAGTCTACGAGCAGTACTTC

j_gene: TRBJ1-1
d_gene: .
v_gene: TRBV12-3/TRBV12-4
abundance: .
CDR3aa: CDNSPTGGAKTEAFF
CDR3nt: TGTGACAACAGTCCGACGGGCGGGGCGAAGACTGAAGCTTTCTTT

j_gene: TRBJ2-7
d_gene: .
v_gene: TRBV4-2
abundance: .
CDR3aa: CASNSDGYEQYF
CDR3nt: TGTGCCAGCAATTCGGACGGCTACGAGCAGTACTTC

j_gene: TRBJ1-4
d_gene: TRBD1
v_gene: TRBV5-6
abundance: few
CDR3aa: CASSWGGQPNEKLFF
CDR3nt: TGTGCCAGCAGCTGGGGGGGACAGCCTAATGAAAAACTGTTTTTT

j_gene: TRBJ2-7
d_gene: .
v_gene: TRBV10-3
abundance: .
CDR3aa: CAISGTRSSYEQYF
CDR3nt: TGTGCCATCAGCGGAACCAGGAGCTCATACGAGCAGTACTTC

j_gene: TRBJ2-3
d_gene: TRBD2
v_gene: TRBV4-2
abundance: .
CDR3aa: CASSQEGASGGTDTQYF
CDR3nt: TGTGCCAGCAGCCAAGAAGGAGCCAGCGGGGGCACAGATACGCAGTATTTT

j_gene: TRBJ2-3
d_gene: .
v_gene: TRBV11-2
abundance: .
CDR3aa: CASSLVRAGQRRDTRYF
CDR3nt: TGTGCTAGCAGCTTAGTACGGGCAGGTCAGCGACGAGATACGCGGTATTTT

j_gene: TRBJ2-3
d_gene: .
v_gene: TRBV7-9
abundance: few
CDR3aa: CASSLSDFDTQYF
CDR3nt: TGTGCCAGCAGCTTGAGCGACTTTGATACGCAGTATTTT

j_gene: TRBJ2-6
d_gene: TRBD2
v_gene: TRBV11-1
abundance: .
CDR3aa: CASNQTLSGGANVLTF
CDR3nt: TGTGCCAGCAACCAGACCCTATCGGGAGGGGCCAACGTCCTGACTTTT

j_gene: TRBJ2-3
d_gene: TRBD2
v_gene: TRBV4-1
abundance: many
CDR3aa: CASSPRASGGDTQYF
CDR3nt: TGCGCCAGCAGCCCCCGGGCTAGCGGAGGAGATACGCAGTATTTT

j_gene: TRBJ2-3
d_gene: TRBD2
v_gene: TRBV5-1
abundance: few
CDR3aa: CASSRGGLAGMNTQYF
CDR3nt: TGCGCCAGCAGTCGAGGCGGACTAGCGGGAATGAATACGCAGTATTTT

j_gene: TRBJ1-3
d_gene: .
v_gene: TRBV12-3/TRBV12-4
abundance: few
CDR3aa: CASSFRGRNTIYF
CDR3nt: TGTGCCAGCAGTTTCAGGGGTAGAAACACCATATATTTT

j_gene: TRBJ2-5
d_gene: TRBD1
v_gene: TRBV6-5
abundance: .
CDR3aa: CASSNTGAQETQYF
CDR3nt: TGTGCCAGCAGTAATACAGGGGCCCAAGAGACCCAGTACTTC

j_gene: TRBJ1-4
d_gene: .
v_gene: TRBV4-3
abundance: .
CDR3aa: CASSQGYPPTSRLQDSNEKLFF
CDR3nt: TGCGCCAGCAGCCAAGGTTACCCGCCCACGTCGAGGCTACAGGACTCTAATGAAAAACTGTTTTTT

j_gene: TRBJ2-7
d_gene: .
v_gene: TRBV10-3
abundance: many
CDR3aa: CAISTRDRTYEQYF
CDR3nt: TGTGCCATCAGTACTAGGGACCGAACCTACGAGCAGTACTTC

j_gene: TRBJ2-5
d_gene: .
v_gene: TRBV7-9
abundance: .
CDR3aa: CASSSERTQYF
CDR3nt: TGTGCCAGCAGCTCAGAGAGGACCCAGTACTTC

j_gene: TRBJ2-1
d_gene: .
v_gene: TRBV25-1
abundance: .
CDR3aa: CASLDSFNSYNEQFF
CDR3nt: TGTGCCAGCCTGGACAGCTTCAACTCCTACAATGAGCAGTTCTTC

j_gene: TRBJ1-2
d_gene: .
v_gene: TRBV11-2
abundance: .
CDR3aa: CASSEQYGHTF
CDR3nt: TGCGCCAGCAGTGAGCAGTATGGCCACACCTTC

j_gene: TRBJ2-1
d_gene: TRBD2
v_gene: TRBV12-3/TRBV12-4
abundance: many
CDR3aa: CASSLRLAGTEQFF
CDR3nt: TGTGCCAGCAGTTTACGACTAGCGGGAACTGAGCAGTTCTTC

j_gene: TRBJ2-5
d_gene: .
v_gene: TRBV5-4
abundance: few
CDR3aa: CASSPVELETQYF
CDR3nt: TGTGCCAGCAGCCCGGTAGAACTGGAGACCCAGTACTTC

j_gene: TRBJ2-7
d_gene: .
v_gene: TRBV11-2
abundance: .
CDR3aa: CASSLVSGRVYEHYF
CDR3nt: TGTGCCAGTAGCTTAGTTTCGGGCAGGGTCTACGAGCATTACTTC

j_gene: TRBJ2-1
d_gene: .
v_gene: TRBV11-2
abundance: .
CDR3aa: CASSFQTLAGKVEQFF
CDR3nt: TGTGCCAGCAGCTTTCAAACTCTAGCCGGTAAAGTTGAGCAGTTCTTC

j_gene: TRBJ2-7
d_gene: .
v_gene: TRBV6-5
abundance: .
CDR3aa: CASSRDNYERYF
CDR3nt: TGTGCCAGCAGCCGTGACAACTACGAGCGGTACTTC

j_gene: TRBJ2-7
d_gene: TRBD2
v_gene: TRBV6-2/TRBV6-3
abundance: many
CDR3aa: CASNPEASGRSHEQYF
CDR3nt: TGTGCCAGCAATCCGGAGGCGAGCGGGAGGAGCCACGAGCAGTACTTC

j_gene: TRBJ2-1
d_gene: .
v_gene: TRBV5-5
abundance: few
CDR3aa: CASSFFRDNEQFF
CDR3nt: TGTGCCAGTAGCTTCTTCAGAGACAATGAGCAGTTCTTC

j_gene: TRBJ1-6
d_gene: .
v_gene: TRBV11-2
abundance: .
CDR3aa: CASNLGAGEGRTNSPLHF
CDR3nt: TGTGCCAGCAACTTGGGTGCGGGAGAGGGGAGAACCAATTCACCCCTCCACTTT

j_gene: TRBJ2-1
d_gene: .
v_gene: TRBV6-6
abundance: once
CDR3aa: CASSFSERGNDEQFF
CDR3nt: TGTGCCAGCAGTTTCTCGGAGAGGGGAAACGATGAGCAGTTCTTC

j_gene: TRBJ2-5
d_gene: TRBD1
v_gene: TRBV7-9
abundance: .
CDR3aa: CASSLRAGGQETQYF
CDR3nt: TGTGCCAGCAGCTTAAGGGCAGGGGGCCAAGAGACCCAGTACTTC

j_gene: TRBJ2-7
d_gene: .
v_gene: TRBV5-5
abundance: .
CDR3aa: CASSYRTWNEQYF
CDR3nt: TGTGCCAGTAGCTATAGGACATGGAACGAGCAGTACTTC

j_gene: TRBJ2-5
d_gene: .
v_gene: TRBV6-6
abundance: many
CDR3aa: CAASSQETQYF
CDR3nt: TGTGCCGCTAGCAGTCAAGAGACCCAGTACTTC

j_gene: TRBJ1-3
d_gene: TRBD1
v_gene: TRBV4-1
abundance: .
CDR3aa: CASSHPQGAPGNTIYF
CDR3nt: TGCGCCAGCAGCCACCCACAGGGGGCGCCTGGAAACACCATATATTTT

j_gene: TRBJ1-3
d_gene: TRBD1
v_gene: TRBV5-1
abundance: few
CDR3aa: CASSLTRTGIGNTIYF
CDR3nt: TGCGCCAGCAGCTTGACTCGGACAGGGATTGGAAACACCATATATTTT

j_gene: TRBJ2-5
d_gene: .
v_gene: TRBV11-2
abundance: .
CDR3aa: CASNPGYMREETQYF
CDR3nt: TGTGCCAGCAACCCCGGATATATGAGAGAAGAGACCCAGTACTTC

j_gene: TRBJ2-1
d_gene: .
v_gene: TRBV11-2
abundance: .
CDR3aa: CACSLVRSYNEQFF
CDR3nt: TGTGCCTGCAGCTTAGTCAGATCCTACAACGAGCAGTTCTTC

j_gene: TRBJ2-3
d_gene: .
v_gene: TRBV28
abundance: few
CDR3aa: CASHQGGTDTQYF
CDR3nt: TGTGCCAGCCATCAGGGAGGCACAGATACGCAGTATTTT

j_gene: TRBJ2-1
d_gene: .
v_gene: TRBV19
abundance: .
CDR3aa: CASSKKRNSYNEQFF
CDR3nt: TGTGCCAGTAGTAAGAAGCGGAATTCCTACAATGAGCAGTTCTTC

j_gene: TRBJ2-7
d_gene: .
v_gene: TRBV6-2/TRBV6-3
abundance: .
CDR3aa: CVSRDSVYEQYF
CDR3nt: TGTGTCAGCCGGGACTCCGTCTACGAGCAATACTTC

j_gene: TRBJ2-2
d_gene: .
v_gene: TRBV12-3/TRBV12-4
abundance: many
CDR3aa: CASKLRRAGAAGELFF
CDR3nt: TGTGCCAGCAAATTACGACGGGCAGGGGCGGCCGGGGAGCTGTTTTTT

j_gene: TRBJ2-7
d_gene: TRBD2
v_gene: TRBV12-3/TRBV12-4
abundance: many
CDR3aa: CASSLKGGRMRPWEQYF
CDR3nt: TGTGCCAGCAGTTTAAAAGGCGGGAGGATGCGTCCTTGGGAGCAGTACTTC

j_gene: TRBJ2-1
d_gene: .
v_gene: TRBV11-3
abundance: .
CDR3aa: CASSVRPLSEQFF
CDR3nt: TGTGCCAGCAGTGTGAGACCACTCAGTGAGCAGTTCTTC

j_gene: TRBJ1-5
d_gene: .
v_gene: TRBV19
abundance: once
CDR3aa: CATGAGSNQPQHF
CDR3nt: TGTGCCACAGGAGCGGGAAGTAATCAGCCCCAGCATTTT

j_gene: TRBJ1-5
d_gene: TRBD1
v_gene: TRBV28
abundance: .
CDR3aa: CASSRTGVRSQPQHF
CDR3nt: TGTGCCAGCAGCCGAACAGGGGTAAGGAGTCAGCCCCAGCATTTT

j_gene: TRBJ2-7
d_gene: .
v_gene: TRBV6-5
abundance: many
CDR3aa: CASSSRTREQYF
CDR3nt: TGTGCCAGCAGTTCAAGAACTAGAGAGCAGTACTTC

j_gene: TRBJ2-7
d_gene: .
v_gene: TRBV5-4
abundance: many
CDR3aa: CASSLKQDFYEQYF
CDR3nt: TGTGCCAGCAGCTTGAAACAGGATTTTTACGAGCAGTACTTC

j_gene: TRBJ2-3
d_gene: .
v_gene: TRBV28
abundance: .
CDR3aa: CASSPRDGGTDTQYF
CDR3nt: TGTGCCAGCAGTCCCCGGGACGGGGGCACAGATACGCAGTATTTT

j_gene: TRBJ1-6
d_gene: .
v_gene: TRBV10-3
abundance: many
CDR3aa: CAISEGTNSPLHF
CDR3nt: TGTGCCATCAGTGAAGGGACCAATTCACCCCTCCACTTT

j_gene: TRBJ1-2
d_gene: .
v_gene: TRBV7-9
abundance: .
CDR3aa: CASSTSRAIGYTF
CDR3nt: TGTGCCAGCAGTACGTCCAGGGCAATTGGCTACACCTTC

j_gene: TRBJ2-2
d_gene: .
v_gene: TRBV4-2
abundance: .
CDR3aa: CASSHDGQRTGELFF
CDR3nt: TGTGCCAGCAGCCATGATGGCCAACGTACCGGGGAGCTGTTTTTT

j_gene: TRBJ2-3
d_gene: .
v_gene: TRBV20-1
abundance: .
CDR3aa: CSARDPKGHTDTQYF
CDR3nt: TGCAGTGCTAGAGATCCTAAGGGACACACAGATACGCAGTATTTT

j_gene: TRBJ2-7
d_gene: .
v_gene: TRBV5-1
abundance: .
CDR3aa: CASSLRPASHEQYF
CDR3nt: TGCGCCAGCAGCTTGAGGCCGGCGAGCCACGAGCAGTACTTC

j_gene: TRBJ2-7
d_gene: .
v_gene: TRBV6-1
abundance: .
CDR3aa: CASRTTHTVTWNHEQYF
CDR3nt: TGTGCCAGCAGAACGACCCACACCGTGACATGGAACCACGAGCAGTACTTC

j_gene: TRBJ2-3
d_gene: .
v_gene: TRBV10-3
abundance: .
CDR3aa: CIISFSHTQYF
CDR3nt: TGTATCATCAGTTTCTCCCATACGCAGTATTTT